The rows below give T cell receptor beta chains drawn from one sample of a study of regulatory T cells in long-lasting Graves disease. TCRdb analysed the multiplex PCR reads with MiXCR anew, one entry per CDR3 protein. The table has some 600,000 distinct CDR3 sequences, 15% to 20% seen once. These sequences were also reported in another study, on T cells in Graves' hyperthyroidism and ophthalmopathy.

The sample consisted of peripheral blood mononuclear cells (PBMCs), taken at new diagnosis, from a patient treated with antithyroid drugs. These receptors were taken from a man aged 18 to 35 with Graves disease. Each CDR3 is given with its conserved first and last residue. D genes are given only for firm matches. Clone size is not always given. Where it is, it says once, few, many or a class for expanded clones.

>TRBD1|TRBV7-9|TRBJ2-7|few
TGTGCCAGCAGCTTTGATTCCCGCGGACAGGGGGCGCGTTCGTACGAGCAGTACTTC
CASSFDSRGQGARSYEQYF
>TRBD1|TRBV6-4|TRBJ1-1|few
TGTGCCAGCAGACCGGAACAGGGGGCCAACACTGAAGCTTTCTTT
CASRPEQGANTEAFF
>-|TRBV30|TRBJ1-1|-
TGTGCCTGGGTGGCAGGCCCTAACACTGAAGCTTTCTTT
CAWVAGPNTEAFF
>TRBD1|TRBV12-3/TRBV12-4|TRBJ2-5|many
TGTGCCAGCAGTTTAAGGCCGAATACGGACAGGGTGGGGGAGACCCAGTACTTC
CASSLRPNTDRVGETQYF
>-|TRBV12-3/TRBV12-4|TRBJ1-3|few
TGTGCCAGCAGTTCACGTTCGAGTGGTTCTGGAAACACCATATATTTT
CASSSRSSGSGNTIYF
>-|TRBV6-1|TRBJ2-5|-
TGTGCCAGCCGACGGGAGCACCAAGAGACCCAGTACTTC
CASRREHQETQYF
>-|TRBV7-9|TRBJ2-6|-
TGTGCCAGCAGCTTGGTGGCAAGGGGGGCCAACGTCCTGACTTTC
CASSLVARGANVLTF
>-|TRBV5-1|TRBJ2-7|-
TGCGCCAGCAGCCCCATGGGCCGGGGGTCTCCCCACTACGAGCAGTACTTC
CASSPMGRGSPHYEQYF
>TRBD2|TRBV6-1|TRBJ2-1|few
TGTGCCAGCAGCTCCCAAAGCGGGAGGCCCCGGGGGGAGCAGTTCTTC
CASSSQSGRPRGEQFF
>TRBD1|TRBV5-1|TRBJ2-7|few
TGCGCCAGCAGCTTGGTACAGGGGGTAGGTGCTGGCGAGCAGTACTTC
CASSLVQGVGAGEQYF
>-|TRBV5-1|TRBJ2-5|-
TGCGCCAGCAGCGCGAGGGACTTACAAGAGACCCAGTACTTC
CASSARDLQETQYF
>TRBD2|TRBV30|TRBJ2-3|many
TGTGCCTGGAGTGTATGGGGCCTAGCGGGGGTCACAGATACGCAGTATTTT
CAWSVWGLAGVTDTQYF
>TRBD1|TRBV9|TRBJ1-1|-
TGTGCCAGCAGCCTAAACCTCGAGACAGGGAGGACTGAAGCTTTCTTT
CASSLNLETGRTEAFF
>TRBD1|TRBV6-2/TRBV6-3|TRBJ1-3|-
TGTGCCAGCAACAATCCGGGACAGGACTCTGGAAACACCATATATTTT
CASNNPGQDSGNTIYF
>TRBD1|TRBV4-2|TRBJ2-1|-
TGTGCCAGCAGCCAAGGGGTTCGGACAGGAGGATACAATGAGCAGTTCTTC
CASSQGVRTGGYNEQFF
>-|TRBV9|TRBJ2-3|-
TGTGCCAGCAGCGTCACTAGCTTCACAGATACGCAGTATTTT
CASSVTSFTDTQYF
>-|TRBV6-1|TRBJ2-1|many
TGTGCCAGCGGCCCCCAGGCGAGCTCCTACAATGAGCAGTTCTTC
CASGPQASSYNEQFF
>-|TRBV5-6|TRBJ1-1|-
TGTGCCAGCAGCGAGGGGGAACGGAACACTGAAGCTTTCTTT
CASSEGERNTEAFF
>-|TRBV5-4|TRBJ2-1|-
TGTGCCAGCAGCTCTTTCAGGAACAATGAGCAGTTCTTC
CASSSFRNNEQFF
>-|TRBV4-1|TRBJ2-3|-
TGCGCCAGCAGCCAAGGCGGGTTGGATACGCAGTATTTT
CASSQGGLDTQYF
>TRBD2|TRBV11-1|TRBJ2-3|many
TGTGCCAGCAGCTTAAGTACTAGCGCCCTGACAGATACGCAGTATTTT
CASSLSTSALTDTQYF
>-|TRBV19|TRBJ2-1|few
TGTGCCAGTAGTACCTCCGGGACGATCAATGAGCAGTTCTTC
CASSTSGTINEQFF
>TRBD2|TRBV2|TRBJ2-7|many
TGTGCCAGCAGTGAAACCGCGGGGCTAGCGGGAGCCTTATACGAGCAGTACTTC
CASSETAGLAGALYEQYF
>TRBD1|TRBV5-6|TRBJ1-1|-
TGTGCCAGCAGCTTGGGCCCAGGGGGGAACACTGAAGCTTTCTTT
CASSLGPGGNTEAFF
>-|TRBV5-4|TRBJ2-5|-
TGTGCCAGCAGCTTGGTTTCAGAAGAGACCCAGTACTTC
CASSLVSEETQYF
>-|TRBV13|TRBJ1-1|many
TGTGCCAGCAGCTTAGAGGTGGGGACTGAAGCTTTCTTT
CASSLEVGTEAFF
>-|TRBV15|TRBJ2-2|many
TGTGCCACCAGCAGAGATGACGGGACCTCCGACGTTCCCGGGGAGCTGTTTTTT
CATSRDDGTSDVPGELFF
>-|TRBV29-1|TRBJ2-5|-
TGCAGCGTCCTTAAGGACGTTAAAGAGACCCAGTACTTC
CSVLKDVKETQYF
>TRBD2|TRBV19|TRBJ2-7|few
TGTGCCAGTAGTACTAGCGGTGCCTACTACGAGCAGTACTTC
CASSTSGAYYEQYF
>-|TRBV6-1|TRBJ2-7|-
TGTGCCAGCAGTGAAGTCGGGGGGCTCGAGCAGTACTTC
CASSEVGGLEQYF
>TRBD1|TRBV29-1|TRBJ2-3|many
TGCAGCGTTATCCCCCGGGACAGGGGCACAGATACGCAGTATTTT
CSVIPRDRGTDTQYF
>-|TRBV10-3|TRBJ2-1|many
TGTGCCATCAGTGAGGGAAGCGTCTCGAGTCGGAGCGAGCAGTTCTTC
CAISEGSVSSRSEQFF
>TRBD1|TRBV6-2/TRBV6-3|TRBJ1-1|many
TGTGCCAGCAGCGGACAGGGGCTCGTAGCTTTCTTT
CASSGQGLVAFF
>TRBD1|TRBV5-1|TRBJ1-1|-
TGCGCCAGCAGCTTGACCGGGACAGGGCCCACTGAAGCTTTCTTT
CASSLTGTGPTEAFF
>TRBD1|TRBV20-1|TRBJ1-5|few
TGCAGTGCTACGGGACAGGGAGATCAGCCCCAGCATTTT
CSATGQGDQPQHF
>TRBD1|TRBV4-1|TRBJ2-5|-
TGCGCCAGCAGCCAAGTTGACGGACAGGTACAAGAGACCCAGTACTTC
CASSQVDGQVQETQYF
>-|TRBV18|TRBJ2-2|-
TGTGCCAGCTCACCCGGGACTCGATACACCGGGGAGCTGTTTTTT
CASSPGTRYTGELFF
>-|TRBV12-3/TRBV12-4|TRBJ2-5|many
TGTGCCAGCAGAGCATCGCGGGGGACCCAGTACTTC
CASRASRGTQYF
>-|TRBV20-1|TRBJ2-7|-
TGCAGTGCGAGGGGTCGGCGCCTCTCCTACGAGCAGTACTTC
CSARGRRLSYEQYF
>-|TRBV28|TRBJ2-7|many
TGTGCCAGCAGTTTACTCGCCGGGTTCGTCAGGGGAACAGCGAACGAGCAGTACTTC
CASSLLAGFVRGTANEQYF
>-|TRBV27|TRBJ2-5|few
TGTGCCAGCAGTGGAATCCGGAATCGGACCCAGTACTTC
CASSGIRNRTQYF
>TRBD1|TRBV5-1|TRBJ2-7|few
TGCGCCAGCACGAAGGACAGGCTTTTACCCTACGAGCAGTACTTC
CASTKDRLLPYEQYF
>TRBD1|TRBV7-9|TRBJ2-7|-
TGTGCCAGCAGCCAAGATTCCCTGACAGGGAGCGAGCAGTACTTC
CASSQDSLTGSEQYF
>TRBD2|TRBV29-1|TRBJ2-1|few
TGCAGCGTTTCCGACGGGGCGGGAGGTTGGTTC
CSVSDGAGGWF
>TRBD2|TRBV27|TRBJ2-1|-
TGTGCCAGCAGTTTACTACTAGCGGGAGTCTTTTCCTACAATGAGCAGTTCTTC
CASSLLLAGVFSYNEQFF
>TRBD1|TRBV4-1|TRBJ2-3|-
TGCGCCAGCAGCCGGACAGGGGATGTCACAGATACGCAGTATTTT
CASSRTGDVTDTQYF
>-|TRBV4-1|TRBJ2-5|-
TGCGCCAGCAGCCAAGAGGGCGCTAGCGAGAAGCCTTGGCAGACCCAGTACTTC
CASSQEGASEKPWQTQYF
>-|TRBV5-5|TRBJ1-5|many
TGTGCCAGCAGCTTGTGGCAGGCGGATCAGCCCCAGCATTTT
CASSLWQADQPQHF
>-|TRBV20-1|TRBJ2-5|few
TGCAGTGCTAGAGATAGGAGGACACTTCAAGAGACCCAGTACTTC
CSARDRRTLQETQYF
>-|TRBV20-1|TRBJ2-1|few
TGCAGTGCTACCTACGGGACGGATGAGCAGTTCTTC
CSATYGTDEQFF